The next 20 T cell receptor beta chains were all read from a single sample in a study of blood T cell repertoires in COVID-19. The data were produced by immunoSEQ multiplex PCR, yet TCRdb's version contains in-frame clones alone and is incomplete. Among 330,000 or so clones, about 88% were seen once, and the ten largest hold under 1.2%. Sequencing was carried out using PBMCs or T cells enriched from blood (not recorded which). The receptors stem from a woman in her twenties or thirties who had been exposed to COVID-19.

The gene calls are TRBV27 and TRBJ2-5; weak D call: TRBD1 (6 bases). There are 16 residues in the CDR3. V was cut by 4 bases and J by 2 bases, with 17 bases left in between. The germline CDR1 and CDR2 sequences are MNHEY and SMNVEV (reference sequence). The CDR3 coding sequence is TGTGCCAGCAGTTCCCTGTCTATGCAGGGGCAAGAGACCCAGTACTTC. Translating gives CASSSLSMQGQETQYF.

The CDR3 loop reads CASSHATADTPFLAGSYEQYF. The CDR3 bases are TGCGCCAGCAGCCACGCCACTGCGGACACCCCCTTTTTGGCGGGATCCTACGAGCAGTACTTC. The chain recombines TRBV4-1 with TRBJ2-7; possibly TRBD2 for D (6 bases). The V end lost 3 bases, the J end lost 1 base, and 31 bases lay between the germline ends. The germline V gene encodes CDR1 MGHRA and CDR2 YSYEKL. This CDR3 contains 21 residues.

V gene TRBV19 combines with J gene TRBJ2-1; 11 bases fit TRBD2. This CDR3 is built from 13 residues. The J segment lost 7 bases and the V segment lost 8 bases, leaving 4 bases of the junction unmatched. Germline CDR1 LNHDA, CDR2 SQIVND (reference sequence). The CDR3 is CASGSGRGNEQFF. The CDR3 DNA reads TGTGCCAGTGGTAGCGGGAGGGGTAATGAGCAGTTCTTC.

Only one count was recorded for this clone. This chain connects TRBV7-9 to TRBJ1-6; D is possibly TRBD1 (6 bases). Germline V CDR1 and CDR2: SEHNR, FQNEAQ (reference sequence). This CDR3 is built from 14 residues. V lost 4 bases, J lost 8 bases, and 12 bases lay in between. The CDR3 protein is CASSYSDRDSPLHF. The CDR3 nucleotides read TGTGCCAGCAGCTACTCGGACAGAGATTCACCCCTCCACTTT.

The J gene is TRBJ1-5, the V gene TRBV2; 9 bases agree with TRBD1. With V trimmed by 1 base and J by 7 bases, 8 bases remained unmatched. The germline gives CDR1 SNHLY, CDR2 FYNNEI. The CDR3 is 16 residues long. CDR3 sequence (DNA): TGTGCCAGCAGTGAAGTTGTAGGGACAGGGTTCCAGCCCCAGCATTTT. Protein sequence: CASSEVVGTGFQPQHF.

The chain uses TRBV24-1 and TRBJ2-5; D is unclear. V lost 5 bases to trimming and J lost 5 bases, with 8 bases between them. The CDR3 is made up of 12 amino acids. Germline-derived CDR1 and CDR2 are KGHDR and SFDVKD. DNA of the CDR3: TGTGCCACCAGTGGAGGTAGCGAGACCCAGTACTTC. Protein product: CATSGGSETQYF.

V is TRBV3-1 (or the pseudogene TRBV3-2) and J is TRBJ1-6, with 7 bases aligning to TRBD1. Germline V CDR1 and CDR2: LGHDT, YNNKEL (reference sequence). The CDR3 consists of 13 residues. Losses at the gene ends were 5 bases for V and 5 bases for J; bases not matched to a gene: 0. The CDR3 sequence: CASSGTDNSPLHF. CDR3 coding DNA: TGTGCCAGCAGCGGGACAGATAATTCACCCCTCCACTTT.

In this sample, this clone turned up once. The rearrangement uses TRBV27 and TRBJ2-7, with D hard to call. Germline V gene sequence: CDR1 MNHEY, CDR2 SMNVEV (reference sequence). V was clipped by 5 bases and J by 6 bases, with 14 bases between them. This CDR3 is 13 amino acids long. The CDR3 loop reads CASSPYKSSEQYF. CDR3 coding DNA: TGTGCCAGCAGTCCCTATAAGAGTTCCGAGCAGTACTTC.

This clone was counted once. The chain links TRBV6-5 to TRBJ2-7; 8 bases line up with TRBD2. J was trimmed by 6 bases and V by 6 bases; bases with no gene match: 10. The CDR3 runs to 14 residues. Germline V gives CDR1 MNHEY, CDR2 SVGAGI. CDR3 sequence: CASSRRRGAGEQYF. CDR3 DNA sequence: TGTGCCAGCAGCCGACGGCGGGGGGCCGGCGAGCAGTACTTC.

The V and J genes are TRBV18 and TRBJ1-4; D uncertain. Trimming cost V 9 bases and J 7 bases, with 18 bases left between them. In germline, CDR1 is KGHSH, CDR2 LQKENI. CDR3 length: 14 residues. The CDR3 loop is CASSDRDLGEKLFF. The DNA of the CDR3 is TGTGCCAGTTCCGACCGGGATCTGGGTGAAAAACTGTTTTTT. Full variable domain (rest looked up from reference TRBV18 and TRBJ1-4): NAGVMQNPRHLVRRRGQEARLRCSPMKGHSHVYWYRQLPEEGLKFMVYLQKENIIDESGMPKERFSAEFPKEGPSILRIQQVVRGDSAAYFCASSDRDLGEKLFFGSGTQLSVL.

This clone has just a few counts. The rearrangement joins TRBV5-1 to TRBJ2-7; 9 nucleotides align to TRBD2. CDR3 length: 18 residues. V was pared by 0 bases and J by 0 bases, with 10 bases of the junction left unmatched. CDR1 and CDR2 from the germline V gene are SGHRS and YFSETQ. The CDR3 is CASSLGLGLAGSSYEQYF. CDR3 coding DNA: TGCGCCAGCAGCTTGGGTTTGGGGCTAGCGGGAAGCTCCTACGAGCAGTACTTC.

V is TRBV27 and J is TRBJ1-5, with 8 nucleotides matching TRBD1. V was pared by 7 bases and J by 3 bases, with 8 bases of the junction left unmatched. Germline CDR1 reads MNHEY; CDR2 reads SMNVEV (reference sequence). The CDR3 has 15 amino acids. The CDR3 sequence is CASKFGQGTNQPQHF. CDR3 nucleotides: TGTGCCAGCAAATTCGGACAGGGCACCAATCAGCCCCAGCATTTT.

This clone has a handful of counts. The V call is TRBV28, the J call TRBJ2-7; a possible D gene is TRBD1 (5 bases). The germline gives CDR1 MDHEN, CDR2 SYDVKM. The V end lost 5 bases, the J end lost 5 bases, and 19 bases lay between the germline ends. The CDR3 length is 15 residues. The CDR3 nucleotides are TGTGCCAGCAGTACCCCGGAAAGGGGTTTGAACGAGCAGTACTTC. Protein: CASSTPERGLNEQYF.

The CDR3 region is CASSMALTSGSKFYEQYF. The CDR3 DNA sequence: TGTGCCAGTAGTATGGCCCTGACTAGCGGGAGTAAATTCTACGAGCAGTACTTC. This sequence joins TRBV19 and TRBJ2-7; 12 bases are a match to TRBD2. CDR1 is LNHDA, CDR2 SQIVND, per germline (reference sequence). V gave up 3 bases and J gave up 3 bases; unmatched junction bases: 12. The CDR3 extends over 18 amino acids. The variable domain in full, with the rest retrieved from reference TRBV19 and TRBJ2-7, is DGGITQSPKYLFRKEGQNVTLSCEQNLNHDAMYWYRQDPGQGLRLIYYSQIVNDFQKGDIAEGYSVSREKKESFPLTVTSAQKNPTAFYLCASSMALTSGSKFYEQYFGPGTRLTVT.

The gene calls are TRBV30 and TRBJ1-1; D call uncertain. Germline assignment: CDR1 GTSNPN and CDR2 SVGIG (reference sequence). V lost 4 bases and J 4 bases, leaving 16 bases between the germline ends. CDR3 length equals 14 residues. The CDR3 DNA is TGTGCCTGGAATTTTAGGGAGGGAATCACTGAAGCTTTCTTT. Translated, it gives CAWNFREGITEAFF.

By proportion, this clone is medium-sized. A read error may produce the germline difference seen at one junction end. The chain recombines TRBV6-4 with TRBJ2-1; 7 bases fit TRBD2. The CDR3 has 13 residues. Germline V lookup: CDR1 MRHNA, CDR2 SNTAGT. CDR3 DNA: TGTGCCAGCAGCGATGACGAGCGGGATGGGGTGGTCTTC. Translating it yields CASSDDERDGVVF.

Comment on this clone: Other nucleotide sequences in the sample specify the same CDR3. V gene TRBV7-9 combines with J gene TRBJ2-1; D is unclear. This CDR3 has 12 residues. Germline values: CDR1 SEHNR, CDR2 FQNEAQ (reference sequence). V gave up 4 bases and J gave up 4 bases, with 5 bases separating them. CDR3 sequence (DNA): TGTGCCAGCAGCTCACGGTACAATGAGCAGTTCTTC. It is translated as CASSSRYNEQFF.

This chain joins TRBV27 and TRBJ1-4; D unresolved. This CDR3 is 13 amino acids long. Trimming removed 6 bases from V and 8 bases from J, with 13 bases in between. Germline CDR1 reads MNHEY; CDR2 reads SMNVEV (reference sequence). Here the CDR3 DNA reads TGTGCCAGCAGGCGGGGAGGGTACGAAAAACTGTTTTTT. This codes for CASRRGGYEKLFF.

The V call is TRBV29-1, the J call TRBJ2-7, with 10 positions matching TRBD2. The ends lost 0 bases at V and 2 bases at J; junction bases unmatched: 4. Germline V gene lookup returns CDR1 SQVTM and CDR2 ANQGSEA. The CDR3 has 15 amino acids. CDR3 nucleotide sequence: TGCAGCGTTGAAGATGGACTAGCGGCACCCTACGAGCAGTACTTC. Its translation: CSVEDGLAAPYEQYF.

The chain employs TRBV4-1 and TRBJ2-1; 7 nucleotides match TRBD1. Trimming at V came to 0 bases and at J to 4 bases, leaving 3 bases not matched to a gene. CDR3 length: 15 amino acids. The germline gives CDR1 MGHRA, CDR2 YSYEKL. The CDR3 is CASSQDAQGYNEQFF. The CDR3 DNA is TGCGCCAGCAGCCAAGACGCACAGGGGTACAATGAGCAGTTCTTC.